This paragraph covers one T cell receptor (beta chain) sequence. The antigen is not known. Germline CDR1 MDHEN, CDR2 SYDVKM. The CDR3 is 15 amino acids. V was shortened by 6 bases and J by 7 bases, with 19 bases between the two germline ends. The second PCR ran roughly 6 to 12 cycles with a sample-barcoded 5' primer and J-beta primers. No fewer than 3 million CDR3-containing paired-end reads came from each sample. From the 5' RACE reads, TCRdb called clonotypes with MiXCR, one entry per CDR3 protein. The sample carries 2 million or so distinct CDR3 sequences, 49% recorded once. This specimen comes from a study of blood T cells in healthy people across ages. Overall study findings and caveats: Age advanced and TCR beta diversity per million T cells fell, roughly linearly.

This receptor was obtained from a woman aged 40 to 50 in good health. The chain uses TRBV28 and TRBJ2-1; D might be TRBD2 (6 bases). The source material was blood. The CDR3 is CASREGGRSVNEQFF. The CDR3 region has the DNA TGTGCCAGCAGAGAGGGAGGACGGTCGGTGAATGAGCAGTTCTTC.